One sample yielded the 27 T cell receptor beta chains listed below, sequenced in a study of blood T cell repertoires in COVID-19. Produced via immunoSEQ multiplex PCR; TCRdb's table is partial and in-frame only. The sample carries roughly 57,000 clones, 89% recorded once. What was sequenced was peripheral blood. These receptors were taken from a human donor in a cohort sampled during active COVID-19.

This rearrangement joins TRBV7-9 to TRBJ2-1, with TRBD1 matching over 9 bases. Trimming took 4 bases from V and 4 from J; bases not matched to a gene: 5. CDR3 length: 15 amino acids. CDR1 SEHNR and CDR2 FQNEAQ come from the germline V gene (reference sequence). In DNA form, the CDR3 reads TGTGCCAGCAGCTGGGGACAGGGTTTTTACAATGAGCAGTTCTTC. Translation gives CASSWGQGFYNEQFF.

The chain has TRBV7-9 and TRBJ2-7; 7 bases align to TRBD1. The ends lost 0 bases at V and 7 bases at J; junction bases unmatched: 6. Per germline, CDR1 SEHNR and CDR2 FQNEAQ (reference sequence). The CDR3 is made up of 14 amino acids. The DNA of the CDR3 is TGTGCCAGCAGCTTAGCAGGGGGCTCTGAGGAGCAGTACTTC. Protein sequence: CASSLAGGSEEQYF.

The chain has TRBV7-2 and TRBJ2-5, with D maybe TRBD2 (6 bases). V lost 1 base and J 7 bases, leaving 13 bases between the germline ends. Per germline, CDR1 SGHTA and CDR2 FQGNSA. The length of the CDR3 is 14 residues. The CDR3 protein is CASSLGDSEGTQYF. CDR3 nucleotide sequence: TGTGCCAGCAGCTTAGGGGACTCCGAGGGGACCCAGTACTTC.

The CDR3 region is CASSYSRTSNEQFF. In DNA form, the CDR3 reads TGTGCCAGCAGTTACTCGAGGACTAGCAATGAGCAGTTCTTC. The genes are TRBV6-5 and TRBJ2-1, with 7 bases matching TRBD2. Germline V lookup: CDR1 MNHEY, CDR2 SVGAGI. The CDR3 runs 14 residues. After removal of 0 bases from V and 6 bases from J, the junction contained 2 bases not matched to a gene.

The rearrangement uses TRBV3-1 (or the pseudogene TRBV3-2) and TRBJ1-2; D gene ambiguous. The V end lost 4 bases, the J end lost 4 bases, and 13 bases lay between the germline ends. The CDR3 runs 14 residues. CDR1 and CDR2 from the germline V gene are LGHDT and YNNKEL (reference sequence). CDR3 in DNA: TGTGCCAGCAGCCCGGACTTTCCTGTCTATGGCTACACCTTC. It codes for CASSPDFPVYGYTF.

The V call is TRBV4-1, the J call TRBJ2-7; 11 bases line up with TRBD1. This CDR3 has 14 amino acids. CDR1 is MGHRA and CDR2 is YSYEKL in the germline V gene. Trimming at V came to 10 bases and at J to 3 bases, leaving 8 bases not matched to a gene. CDR3 nucleotides: TGCGCCACCTCTCAAGGGACAGGGGGCTACGAGCAGTACTTC. This gives the protein CATSQGTGGYEQYF.

This sequence joins TRBV19 and TRBJ2-7, with TRBD2 matching over 12 bases. CDR3 length: 16 residues. Trimming at V came to 4 bases and at J to 5 bases, leaving 9 bases not matched to a gene. Per germline, CDR1 LNHDA and CDR2 SQIVND (reference sequence). CDR3 nucleotides: TGTGCCAGTAGTACGGGACTAGCGGGCTTGTTTGACGAGCAGTACTTC. It translates to CASSTGLAGLFDEQYF.

Turning to this clone: One end of the junction fails to match germline, which may point to a read error. The genes are TRBV7-8 and TRBJ2-1; 9 bases are shared with TRBD1. This CDR3 contains 15 residues. Germline-derived CDR1 and CDR2 are SGHVS and FQNEAQ. In nucleotides, the CDR3 is TGTGCCAGCAGCCCCGGTCCCGGGACAGGGTCAAGTAGGGTCTTC. Its protein product is CASSPGPGTGSSRVF.

This rearrangement joins TRBV24-1 to TRBJ2-3, with TRBD2 as a possible D gene (7 bases). There are 16 residues in the CDR3. Germline V gene lookup returns CDR1 KGHDR and CDR2 SFDVKD. Trimming shortened V by 4 bases and J by 5 bases, and 18 bases separated the two germline ends. The CDR3 bases are TGTGCCACCAGTGACTCGCGGGGGCCCGGGGGAGATACGCAGTATTTT. Encoded protein: CATSDSRGPGGDTQYF.

This chain links TRBV2 with TRBJ2-1; 12 bases line up with TRBD2. CDR3 length: 18 amino acids. V gave up 2 bases and J gave up 4 bases; unmatched junction bases: 9. From germline, CDR1 is SNHLY and CDR2 FYNNEI. The CDR3 DNA reads TGTGCCAGCAGTGAACTAGCGGGGGGGTTTCTGCTTTACAATGAGCAGTTCTTC. This encodes CASSELAGGFLLYNEQFF.

The J gene is TRBJ2-5, the V gene TRBV5-6; 10 bases align to TRBD1. This CDR3 region has 17 residues. Germline CDR1 SGHDT, CDR2 YYEEEE. V was pared by 1 base and J by 5 bases, with 11 bases of the junction left unmatched. CDR3 in DNA: TGTGCCAGCAGCTTGTATGGGCGACAGGGGGCAGGGGAGACCCAGTACTTC. Protein product: CASSLYGRQGAGETQYF.

The chain has TRBV6-6 and TRBJ1-1; D is unclear. V was shortened by 0 bases and J by 6 bases, with 11 bases between the two germline ends. Germline CDR1 is MNHNY and CDR2 is SVGAGI (reference sequence). This CDR3 has 14 residues. CDR3 in DNA: TGTGCCAGCAGTTACTCGATCTCGGTATCTGAAGCTTTCTTT. Protein product: CASSYSISVSEAFF.

This chain uses TRBV7-9 with TRBJ2-5, with D possibly matching TRBD1 (5 bases). Per germline, CDR1 SEHNR and CDR2 FQNEAQ (reference sequence). The germline V and J ends were trimmed by 5 bases and 2 bases, with 12 bases remaining between them. The CDR3 is 14 residues long. This CDR3 is CASSAWTIQETQYF. The CDR3 nucleotides read TGTGCCAGCAGCGCCTGGACAATTCAAGAGACCCAGTACTTC.

The genes are TRBV15 and TRBJ2-1; D is possibly TRBD2 (5 bases). CDR1 and CDR2 from the germline V gene are LNHNV and YYDKDF (reference sequence). The length of the CDR3 is 15 residues. With 0 bases removed from V and 8 bases from J, the gap between germline ends came to 14 bases. Here the CDR3 reads CATSRDNRGSDEQFF. In DNA, the CDR3 is TGTGCCACCAGCAGAGATAACCGAGGGTCTGATGAGCAGTTCTTC.

The chain recombines TRBV6-2 or TRBV6-3 with TRBJ1-2; D gene uncertain. The germline CDR1 and CDR2 sequences are MNHEY and SVGEGT. The CDR3 spans 13 residues. Trimming took 0 bases from V and 5 from J, leaving 7 bases between them. The CDR3 reads CASSYSTGYGYTF. In DNA, the CDR3 is TGTGCCAGCAGTTACTCTACCGGGTATGGCTACACCTTC.

The chain joins TRBV5-4 to TRBJ2-7, with D tentatively TRBD2 (6 bases). Per germline, CDR1 SGHNT and CDR2 YYREEE (reference sequence). V dropped 2 bases and J dropped 3 bases, with 12 bases sitting between them. The CDR3 is 14 residues long. Here the CDR3 reads CASSFRQGLYEQYF. CDR3 bases: TGTGCCAGCAGCTTTAGGCAGGGACTCTACGAGCAGTACTTC.

The chain recombines TRBV5-6 with TRBJ2-6, with D hard to call. This CDR3 is 15 amino acids long. The V gene lost 4 bases and the J gene lost 0 bases, with 8 bases spanning the gap. Germline V gene lookup returns CDR1 SGHDT and CDR2 YYEEEE. For the CDR3, the DNA is TGTGCCAGCAGCCGGGTGAGCTCTGGGGCCAACGTCCTGACTTTC. It codes for CASSRVSSGANVLTF.

The chain is built from TRBV30 and TRBJ2-1, with D possibly TRBD1 on 6 matching bases. The V gene's germline CDR1 is GTSNPN and CDR2 SVGIG (reference sequence). The CDR3 has 13 amino acids. V was clipped by 3 bases and J by 5 bases, with 11 bases between them. CDR3 amino acids: CAWRGGNDNEQFF. The CDR3 DNA sequence: TGTGCCTGGAGAGGGGGTAATGACAATGAGCAGTTCTTC.

The chain is built from TRBV11-3 and TRBJ2-1, with TRBD1 identical over 8 bases. Trimming removed 4 bases from V and 6 bases from J; junction bases left unmatched: 8. CDR3 size: 15 residues. Germline lookup yields CDR1 SGHNT and CDR2 YENEEA. The chain's CDR3 is CASSSPGQDPNEQFF. The CDR3 DNA sequence: TGTGCCAGCAGCTCGCCGGGACAGGACCCCAATGAGCAGTTCTTC.

V usage is TRBV7-2 and J usage is TRBJ1-5, with a weak D call TRBD1 (5 bases). Germline V CDR1 and CDR2: SGHTA, FQGNSA. The V end was cut by 5 bases, the J end by 3 bases, with 11 bases between. The CDR3 length is 14 residues. CDR3 region: CASSLQAYNQPQHF. The CDR3 DNA sequence: TGTGCCAGCAGCCTACAGGCATACAATCAGCCCCAGCATTTT.

The chain employs TRBV2 and TRBJ1-6; 10 nucleotides match TRBD1. Germline lookup yields CDR1 SNHLY and CDR2 FYNNEI. The J segment lost 10 bases and the V segment lost 8 bases, leaving 5 bases of the junction unmatched. The CDR3 extends over 13 amino acids. Here the CDR3 reads CASQGTGVSPLHF. CDR3 coding DNA: TGTGCCAGCCAAGGGACAGGGGTCTCACCCCTCCACTTT.

J is TRBJ2-7 and V is TRBV6-6; perhaps TRBD1 as D (7 bases). Trimming left V 2 bases short and J 2 bases short, with 13 bases between. Germline V gene lookup returns CDR1 MNHNY and CDR2 SVGAGI (reference sequence). This CDR3 is built from 15 residues. The CDR3 DNA reads TGTGCCAGCAGTTACACCGGAGGGGGCACCTACGAGCAGTACTTC. It codes for CASSYTGGGTYEQYF.

The rearrangement uses TRBV19 and TRBJ1-1, with TRBD1 as a possible D gene (6 bases). Germline V gene sequence: CDR1 LNHDA, CDR2 SQIVND (reference sequence). The CDR3 extends over 14 amino acids. V was shortened by 3 bases and J by 6 bases, with 14 bases between the two germline ends. The CDR3, as DNA: TGTGCCAGTAGTATCGGTTCCAGGGGCGCTGAAGCTTTCTTT. Protein sequence: CASSIGSRGAEAFF.

This chain joins TRBV13 and TRBJ2-3; D not certain. Germline values: CDR1 PRHDT, CDR2 FYEKMQ (reference sequence). The CDR3 spans 15 residues. The V and J ends lost 2 bases and 5 bases respectively, with 14 bases between them. The CDR3 DNA sequence: TGTGCCAGCAGCTTATCCCCCAACTATGGAGATACGCAGTATTTT. This translates into CASSLSPNYGDTQYF.

This clone was recorded only once. The chain has TRBV6-2 or TRBV6-3 and TRBJ1-5, with D maybe TRBD1 (5 bases). In germline, CDR1 is MNHEY, CDR2 SVGEGT. The germline V and J ends were trimmed by 0 bases and 6 bases, with 9 bases remaining between them. The CDR3 runs to 14 residues. CDR3 sequence: CASSYSGTGQPQHF. In DNA form, the CDR3 reads TGTGCCAGCAGTTACTCTGGGACTGGTCAGCCCCAGCATTTT.

The genes are TRBV7-2 and TRBJ2-3, with 15 bases matching TRBD2. The CDR3 spans 15 residues. CDR1 is SGHTA and CDR2 is FQGNSA in the germline V gene. Losses at the gene ends were 4 bases for V and 14 bases for J; bases not matched to a gene: 10. The CDR3 region has the DNA TGTGCCAGCAGCTCCCGAGGACTAGCGGGGGGGCCGGGGTATTTT. Translating gives CASSSRGLAGGPGYF.

This chain uses TRBV5-4 with TRBJ1-2; 7 bases align to TRBD1. The germline gives CDR1 SGHNT, CDR2 YYREEE (reference sequence). The length of the CDR3 is 17 residues. The J segment lost 4 bases and the V segment lost 2 bases, leaving 14 bases of the junction unmatched. The CDR3 region is CASSLFAKTGSGYGYTF. The CDR3 coding sequence is TGTGCCAGCAGCTTATTCGCGAAGACAGGGAGTGGCTATGGCTACACCTTC.